This TCR beta chain was recovered during a study of CD8 T cells in Susac syndrome (dated by TCRdb to between 2018 and 2020). About the full investigation: The study used repertoire sequencing to test whether antigen drove CD8+ T cell activation and differentiation in Susac syndrome.

High-throughput TCR beta sequencing profiled peripheral blood CD8+ and CD4+ T cells from healthy donors, Susac syndrome patients and multiple sclerosis patients. Treatment-naive patients with stable or active relapsing-remitting disease fulfilling revised McDonald criteria were used as multiple sclerosis controls. CD8+ TEMRA cells were enriched by FACS, while bulk CD8+ and CD4+ T cells were purified by magnetic negative isolation. Blood was collected in EDTA tubes and processed within 24 hours, with PBMCs isolated through density gradient centrifugation. PBMCs destined for TCR sequencing were cryopreserved in liquid nitrogen and later thawed in a 37 °C water bath. The sorted or isolated CD4+, CD8+ and CD8+ TEMRA cells had a purity of 90% or higher. RNA was extracted using the RNeasy kit, and roughly 0.5 to 1 ug of the RNA was reverse transcribed with random hexamers. The immunoSEQ multiplex PCR assay, which covers 54 Vbeta and 13 Jbeta segments, was used to amplify TCR beta CDR3 regions. Bias from PCR amplification was corrected by using a synthetic template baseline for primer optimization and for computational correction. The original methods were these. Only productive sequences were kept, with reads annotated to V, D and J genes according to IMGT and analyzed in immunoSEQ Analyzer. Clonality was calculated as one minus the Shannon entropy normalized by log2 of the number of productive unique sequences. Public and private clones were assessed among the 100 most prevalent clones of each patient and control. Clones were defined as Susac-specific if absent from the healthy and MS cohorts, from more than 900 published viral clones and from other ImmuneACCESS disease sequences. TCRdb reprocessed the public reads (quality trimming at Q25 with fastp, clone calling with MiXCR) and kept in-frame beta chains. Rows with a matching CDR3 protein are joined into one entry that keeps the most common DNA and genes. TCRdb, not the original authors, processed these V and J calls. The sample table lists roughly 200,000 distinct CDR3 sequences, approximately 95% of them with a count of one. The top ten clonotypes cover roughly 0.095% of the sample.

The paper's findings and limits, for the study overall: The study acknowledged that relatively few individuals were included in the TCR sequencing and HLA analysis.

There are 15 amino acids in the CDR3, from cysteine to phenylalanine inclusive. Only the CDR3 DNA stays, 45 bases, in frame from base 1. According to the germline V gene (reference sequence), CDR1 reads MNHEY and CDR2 reads SMNVEV. A distance of 12 bases separates the germline ends of V and J, which lose 3 bases and 0 bases respectively. Of note for this clonotype: It has no known antigen specificity. No per-base quality is available; no much larger clone lies one base away.

The V gene is TRBV27 and the J gene is TRBJ2-7, with TRBD1 tentatively as D gene (5 bases match). Sequencing used CD4+ T cells from PBMCs. The sequence was obtained from a human donor with multiple sclerosis. The DNA reads TGTGCCAGCAGTTTGACAGCCCAACCCTCCTACGAGCAGTACTTC. This gives the protein CASSLTAQPSYEQYF.